This is a list of T cell receptor beta chains from one sample in a study of T cell responses to AZD1222 COVID-19 vaccine. The assay was immunoSEQ multiplex PCR, and TCRdb's table has in-frame clones only and misses some. This table holds tens of thousands of clones, 90% to 95% found once. Sequenced material: peripheral blood, taken on day 0 of AZD1222 vaccination. These receptor sequences come from an adult in good health. Each CDR3 is given with its conserved first and last residue. A D gene is named only where the DNA matches it firmly. Some rows have no size entry. The others give once, few or many, or a class for an expanded clone.

J gene: TRBJ2-6
V gene: TRBV15
D gene: NA
clone size: NA
CDR3 length: 17
CDR3 DNA: TGTGCCACCAGCAGATTAATGGGGGGTGCCGGGGCCAACGTCCTGACTTTC
CDR3 protein: CATSRLMGGAGANVLTF

J gene: TRBJ2-1
V gene: TRBV13
D gene: NA
clone size: once
CDR3 length: 14
CDR3 DNA: TGTGCCAGCAGCTTAGGCGCTAGCAGGAATGAGCAGTTCTTC
CDR3 protein: CASSLGASRNEQFF

J gene: TRBJ1-5
V gene: TRBV14
D gene: NA
clone size: few
CDR3 length: 18
CDR3 DNA: TGTGCCAGCAGCCCTAAAGAGGGGACAATGCGGTTAGGTCAGCCCCAGCATTTT
CDR3 protein: CASSPKEGTMRLGQPQHF

J gene: TRBJ2-1
V gene: TRBV6-5
D gene: NA
clone size: NA
CDR3 length: 14
CDR3 DNA: TGTGCCACCTCCCTAGCTGTGAGTTACAATGAGCAGTTCTTC
CDR3 protein: CATSLAVSYNEQFF

J gene: TRBJ1-6
V gene: TRBV5-6
D gene: NA
clone size: NA
CDR3 length: 16
CDR3 DNA: TGTGCCAGCAGCTTGGTGGGGGCAGCCTATAATTCACCCCTCCACTTT
CDR3 protein: CASSLVGAAYNSPLHF

J gene: TRBJ2-2
V gene: TRBV28
D gene: TRBD1
clone size: NA
CDR3 length: 15
CDR3 DNA: TGTGCCAGCAGCTCAGGGGGATGGAACACCGGGGAGCTGTTTTTT
CDR3 protein: CASSSGGWNTGELFF

J gene: TRBJ1-5
V gene: TRBV16
D gene: TRBD1
clone size: NA
CDR3 length: 16
CDR3 DNA: TGTGCCAGCAGCCAATTCCGGGACAGGGATAATCAGCCCCAGCATTTT
CDR3 protein: CASSQFRDRDNQPQHF

J gene: TRBJ1-6
V gene: TRBV4-3
D gene: NA
clone size: NA
CDR3 length: 14
CDR3 DNA: TGCGCCAGCAGCCGTCGGACAGATAATTCACCCCTCCACTTT
CDR3 protein: CASSRRTDNSPLHF

J gene: TRBJ2-5
V gene: TRBV5-1
D gene: NA
clone size: NA
CDR3 length: 14
CDR3 DNA: TGCGCCAGCAGCTTGGCGGGACTTCAAGAGACCCAGTACTTC
CDR3 protein: CASSLAGLQETQYF

J gene: TRBJ1-4
V gene: TRBV2
D gene: TRBD1
clone size: once
CDR3 length: 15
CDR3 DNA: TGTGCCAGCAGTGAAGCGAGCAGGGGGCTAGGGAAACTGTTTTTT
CDR3 protein: CASSEASRGLGKLFF

J gene: TRBJ1-1
V gene: TRBV19
D gene: NA
clone size: NA
CDR3 length: 14
CDR3 DNA: TGTGCCAGTAGCTTTACAGGGTGGGGCACTGAAGCTTTCTTT
CDR3 protein: CASSFTGWGTEAFF

J gene: TRBJ2-6
V gene: TRBV28
D gene: TRBD1
clone size: NA
CDR3 length: 18
CDR3 DNA: TGTGCCAGCAGCCGTTCGGGACAGAGATCCTCTGGGGCCAACGTCCTGACTTTC
CDR3 protein: CASSRSGQRSSGANVLTF

J gene: TRBJ1-6
V gene: TRBV28
D gene: TRBD1
clone size: NA
CDR3 length: 16
CDR3 DNA: TGTGCCAGCAGGGGACAGACCGACTCCTATAATTCACCCCTCCACTTT
CDR3 protein: CASRGQTDSYNSPLHF

J gene: TRBJ1-2
V gene: TRBV3-1/TRBV3-2
D gene: NA
clone size: NA
CDR3 length: 12
CDR3 DNA: TGTGCCAGCAGCCAAGGAGGGAATGGCTACACCTTC
CDR3 protein: CASSQGGNGYTF

J gene: TRBJ2-7
V gene: TRBV7-2
D gene: TRBD2
clone size: NA
CDR3 length: 15
CDR3 DNA: TGTGCCAGCAGCTATACTAGCGCGGGATCCTACGAGCAGTACTTC
CDR3 protein: CASSYTSAGSYEQYF

J gene: TRBJ1-1
V gene: TRBV7-9
D gene: NA
clone size: once
CDR3 length: 15
CDR3 DNA: TGTGCCAGCAGCCACCCCCTCCTCGACTACACTGAAGCTTTCTTT
CDR3 protein: CASSHPLLDYTEAFF

J gene: TRBJ1-1
V gene: TRBV21-1
D gene: NA
clone size: NA
CDR3 length: 16
CDR3 DNA: TGTGCCAGCAGGCGTTCACAGGGGGCCGGGCGCACTGAAGCTTTCTTT
CDR3 protein: CASRRSQGAGRTEAFF